The rows below give T cell receptor beta chains drawn from one sample of a study of CD8 T cells in Susac syndrome. MiXCR, applied by TCRdb to the immunoSEQ multiplex PCR reads, yields one record per CDR3 protein. The sample includes approximately 180,000 distinct CDR3 sequences, approximately 94% of them seen just once. The sequenced sample was CD4+ T cells from PBMCs. These receptor sequences come from a human donor with multiple sclerosis. Each CDR3 is given with its conserved first and last residue. The order of the fields is clone size, J gene, D gene, V gene, CDR3 protein, CDR3 DNA. A D gene is named only where the DNA matches it firmly. Only some rows state a clone size, as once, few, many or a class for expanded clones.

>NA|TRBJ2-2|NA|TRBV24-1
CATSGSVNTGELFF
TGTGCCACCAGTGGGTCAGTGAACACCGGGGAGCTGTTTTTT
>NA|TRBJ2-4|NA|TRBV5-4
CASSFEGRKNIQYF
TGTGCCAGCAGCTTTGAGGGGCGAAAAAACATTCAGTACTTC
>NA|TRBJ2-2|TRBD2|TRBV12-3/TRBV12-4
CASSKGLPSTGELFF
TGTGCCAGCAGCAAGGGACTACCCAGCACCGGGGAGCTGTTTTTT
>NA|TRBJ2-5|NA|TRBV29-1
CSVLLPKPGAEETQYF
TGCAGCGTTCTCCTTCCTAAACCGGGGGCCGAGGAGACCCAGTACTTC
>NA|TRBJ2-1|NA|TRBV24-1
CATSAWEQGEQFF
TGTGCCACCAGTGCCTGGGAGCAGGGTGAGCAGTTCTTC
>NA|TRBJ2-5|TRBD1|TRBV5-1
CASNGGQGLETQYF
TGCGCCAGCAATGGTGGACAGGGTTTAGAGACCCAGTACTTC
>NA|TRBJ1-1|NA|TRBV29-1
CSVEGRLNTEAFF
TGCAGCGTTGAGGGGAGACTGAACACTGAAGCTTTCTTT
>NA|TRBJ2-7|NA|TRBV3-1
CASSQDAYYPGYEQYF
TGTGCCAGCAGCCAAGATGCTTACTACCCCGGCTACGAGCAGTACTTC
>NA|TRBJ2-4|NA|TRBV6-1
CASSGVGHENIQYF
TGTGCCAGCAGTGGAGTAGGCCATGAAAACATTCAGTACTTC
>NA|TRBJ1-2|NA|TRBV12-3/TRBV12-4
CASSFSSDKDYTF
TGTGCCAGCAGTTTCTCCAGTGATAAGGACTACACCTTC
>once|TRBJ2-2|TRBD2|TRBV5-4
CASSLDMLASGKVNTGELFF
TGTGCCAGCAGCTTGGACATGTTGGCTAGCGGGAAGGTGAACACCGGGGAGCTGTTTTTT
>few|TRBJ2-1|NA|TRBV3-1
CASSQDRGNEQFF
TGTGCCAGCAGCCAAGATAGAGGGAATGAGCAGTTCTTC
>NA|TRBJ1-4|NA|TRBV9
CASSVGDGGREKLFF
TGTGCCAGCAGCGTAGGCGACGGGGGCAGGGAAAAACTGTTTTTT
>NA|TRBJ2-5|TRBD2|TRBV13
CASSPSRTSGRAGETQYF
TGTGCCAGCAGCCCGAGCCGGACTAGCGGGAGGGCCGGGGAGACCCAGTACTTC
>NA|TRBJ1-5|NA|TRBV28
CASSLYPDRYNQPQHF
TGTGCCAGCAGTTTATACCCCGACAGATACAATCAGCCCCAGCATTTT
>NA|TRBJ2-1|TRBD2|TRBV7-2
CASSRGLAGGPSHNEQFF
TGTGCCAGCAGCCGGGGACTAGCGGGAGGGCCCTCCCACAATGAGCAGTTCTTC
>once|TRBJ1-2|NA|TRBV2
CASTLDRTYGYTF
TGTGCCAGCACTCTGGACAGAACCTATGGCTACACCTTC
>NA|TRBJ2-7|TRBD2|TRBV11-2
CASPLGGGFYEQYF
TGTGCCAGCCCGCTTGGCGGGGGGTTCTACGAGCAGTACTTC
>NA|TRBJ1-6|NA|TRBV5-4
CASSLNRGTANSPLHF
TGTGCCAGCAGCTTGAATAGGGGGACGGCTAATTCACCCCTCCACTTT
>NA|TRBJ1-3|TRBD1|TRBV28
CASRSDRKNTIYF
TGTGCCAGCAGATCGGACAGGAAAAACACCATATATTTT
>NA|TRBJ2-3|NA|TRBV4-1
CASSQGLSDTQYF
TGCGCCAGCAGCCAAGGATTGTCGGATACGCAGTATTTT
>NA|TRBJ1-2|TRBD1|TRBV7-2
CASSLKLTGLGYGYTF
TGTGCCAGCAGCTTGAAGCTGACAGGGCTGGGCTATGGCTACACCTTC
>NA|TRBJ2-3|NA|TRBV9
CASSVAGASAPDTQYF
TGTGCCAGCAGCGTAGCTGGCGCTAGCGCCCCAGATACGCAGTATTTT
>NA|TRBJ2-5|TRBD2|TRBV5-1
CASRRSGMSGETQYF
TGCGCCAGCAGACGAAGCGGGATGTCGGGAGAGACCCAGTACTTC
>NA|TRBJ2-7|TRBD1|TRBV18
CASSLDRGSSYEQYF
TGTGCCAGCTCCCTCGACAGGGGGAGCTCCTACGAGCAGTACTTC
>NA|TRBJ2-7|NA|TRBV3-1
CASSQGLISSYEQYF
TGTGCCAGCAGCCAGGGACTGATCAGCTCCTACGAGCAGTACTTC
>NA|TRBJ2-6|TRBD1|TRBV7-8
CASSITGGGIGANVLTF
TGTGCCAGCAGCATAACAGGGGGAGGTATAGGGGCCAACGTCCTGACTTTC
>NA|TRBJ2-1|NA|TRBV18
CASSPVPLPGNEQFF
TGTGCCAGCTCACCAGTTCCCCTTCCTGGCAATGAGCAGTTCTTC
>once|TRBJ2-2|NA|TRBV5-1
CASRVGGNTGELFF
TGCGCCAGCAGGGTTGGAGGGAACACCGGGGAGCTGTTTTTT
>NA|TRBJ2-1|NA|TRBV18
CASSPPGRVPYNEQFF
TGTGCCAGCTCACCACCGGGAAGGGTTCCGTACAATGAGCAGTTCTTC
>NA|TRBJ1-1|TRBD1|TRBV20-1
CSAILGTANTEAFF
TGCAGTGCTATTTTGGGGACAGCGAACACTGAAGCTTTCTTT
>NA|TRBJ1-6|NA|TRBV14
CASSPPEANSPLHF
TGTGCCAGCAGCCCCCCTGAAGCCAATTCACCCCTCCACTTT
>NA|TRBJ1-2|NA|TRBV25-1
CASSAGDRFIGYTF
TGTGCCAGCAGTGCCGGGGACCGTTTTATCGGCTACACCTTC
>few|TRBJ1-1|NA|TRBV29-1
CTARAGLGTEAFF
TGCACAGCCCGGGCAGGGCTTGGCACTGAAGCTTTCTTT
>NA|TRBJ2-7|TRBD1|TRBV11-2
CASSLSLGQGIEQYF
TGTGCCAGCAGCTTATCTTTGGGACAGGGGATCGAGCAGTACTTC
>NA|TRBJ1-5|NA|TRBV12-3/TRBV12-4
CASRRQSNSNQPQHF
TGTGCCAGCAGACGACAGAGTAATAGCAATCAGCCCCAGCATTTT